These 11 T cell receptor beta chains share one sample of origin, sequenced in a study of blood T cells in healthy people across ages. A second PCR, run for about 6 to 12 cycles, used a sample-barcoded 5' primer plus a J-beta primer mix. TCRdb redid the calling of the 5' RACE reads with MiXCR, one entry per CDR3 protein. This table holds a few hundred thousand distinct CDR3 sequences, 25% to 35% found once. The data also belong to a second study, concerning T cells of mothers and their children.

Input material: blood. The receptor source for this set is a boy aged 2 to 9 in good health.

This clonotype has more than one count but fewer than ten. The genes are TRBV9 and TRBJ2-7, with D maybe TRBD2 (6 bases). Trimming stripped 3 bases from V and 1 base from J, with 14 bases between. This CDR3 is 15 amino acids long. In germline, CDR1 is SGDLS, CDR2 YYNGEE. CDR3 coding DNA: TGTGCCAGCAGCGCAGGGACTGCGAGGTCCTACGAGCAGTACTTC. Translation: CASSAGTARSYEQYF.

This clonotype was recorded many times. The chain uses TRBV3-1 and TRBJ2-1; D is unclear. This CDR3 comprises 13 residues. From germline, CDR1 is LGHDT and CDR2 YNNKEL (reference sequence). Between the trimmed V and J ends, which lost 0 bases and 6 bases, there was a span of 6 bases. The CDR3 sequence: CASSQDLGNEQFF. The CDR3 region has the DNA TGTGCCAGCAGCCAAGATCTAGGCAATGAGCAGTTCTTC.

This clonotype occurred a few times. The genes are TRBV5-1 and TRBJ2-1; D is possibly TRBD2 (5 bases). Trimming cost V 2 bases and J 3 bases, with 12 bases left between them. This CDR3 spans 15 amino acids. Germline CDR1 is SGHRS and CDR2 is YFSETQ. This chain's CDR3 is CASSLGRGVYNEQFF. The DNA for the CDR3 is TGCGCCAGCAGCTTAGGGAGAGGTGTCTACAATGAGCAGTTCTTC.

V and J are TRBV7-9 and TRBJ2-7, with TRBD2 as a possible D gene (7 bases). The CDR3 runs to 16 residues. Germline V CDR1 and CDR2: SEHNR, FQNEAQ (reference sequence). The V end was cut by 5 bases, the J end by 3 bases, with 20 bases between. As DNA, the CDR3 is TGTGCCAGCAGCCCTCGTCCAGGGGAGGGTCTCTACGAGCAGTACTTC. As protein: CASSPRPGEGLYEQYF.

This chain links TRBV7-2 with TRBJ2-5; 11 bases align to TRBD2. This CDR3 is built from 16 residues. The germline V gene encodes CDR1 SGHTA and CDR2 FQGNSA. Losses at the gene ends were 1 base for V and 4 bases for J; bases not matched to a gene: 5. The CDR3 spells CASSLGGLAERETQYF. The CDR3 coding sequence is TGTGCCAGCAGCTTAGGGGGACTAGCGGAACGAGAGACCCAGTACTTC.

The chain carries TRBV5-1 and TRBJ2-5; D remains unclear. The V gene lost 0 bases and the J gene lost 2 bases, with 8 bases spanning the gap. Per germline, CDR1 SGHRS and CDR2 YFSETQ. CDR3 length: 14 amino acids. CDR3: CASSLAPDQETQYF. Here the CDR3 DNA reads TGCGCCAGCAGCTTGGCGCCGGATCAAGAGACCCAGTACTTC.

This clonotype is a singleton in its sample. The CDR3 DNA follows: TGCAGCGCCCGCTTGAACAGGGAGATGGGTGAAAAACTGTTTTTT. It encodes CSARLNREMGEKLFF. The J gene is TRBJ1-4, the V gene TRBV29-1; tentative D call: TRBD1 (6 bases). The V end was cut by 7 bases, the J end by 7 bases, with 22 bases between. Germline CDR1 and CDR2: SQVTM and ANQGSEA. This CDR3 has 15 residues.

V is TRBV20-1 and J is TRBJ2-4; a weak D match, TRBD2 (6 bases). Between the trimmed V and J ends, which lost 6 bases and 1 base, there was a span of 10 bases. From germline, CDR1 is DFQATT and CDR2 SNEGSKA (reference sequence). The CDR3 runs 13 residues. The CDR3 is CSAGDSAKNIQYF. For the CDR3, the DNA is TGCAGTGCGGGGGACTCTGCCAAAAACATTCAGTACTTC.

This CDR3 is CSATGPKGHPYEQYF. In DNA, the CDR3 is TGCAGTGCCACAGGACCTAAAGGGCATCCTTACGAGCAGTACTTC. The chain has TRBV20-1 and TRBJ2-7, with a possible D match to TRBD1 (5 bases). The CDR3 is 15 amino acids. Germline V gives CDR1 DFQATT, CDR2 SNEGSKA (reference sequence). Between the trimmed V and J ends, which lost 6 bases and 4 bases, there was a span of 22 bases.

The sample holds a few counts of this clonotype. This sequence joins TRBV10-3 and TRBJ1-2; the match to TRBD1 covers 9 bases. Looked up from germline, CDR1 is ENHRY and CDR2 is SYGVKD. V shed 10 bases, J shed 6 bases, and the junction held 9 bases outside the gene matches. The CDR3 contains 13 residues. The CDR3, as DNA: TGTGCCACCCTAGGGACAGGGTTCGATGGCTACACCTTC. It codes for CATLGTGFDGYTF.

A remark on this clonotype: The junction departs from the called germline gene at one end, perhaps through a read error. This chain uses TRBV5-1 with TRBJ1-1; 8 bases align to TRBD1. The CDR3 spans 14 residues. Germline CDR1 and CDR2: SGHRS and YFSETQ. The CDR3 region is CASSIDRGNTEAFF. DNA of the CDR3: TGTGCCAGCAGCATCGACAGGGGGAACACTGAAGCTTTCTTT.